The rows below give T cell receptor beta chains drawn from one sample of a study of blood T cell repertoires in COVID-19. Libraries were prepared by immunoSEQ multiplex PCR; TCRdb keeps only in-frame clonotypes and omits some of them. The sample records over 60,000 clones, about nine tenths being singletons. The specimen was peripheral blood. These receptors originate from a man aged 65-85 years with active or convalescent COVID-19. The conserved cysteine and the conserved F or W are not part of the CDR3 here. The order of the fields is CDR3 length, V gene, CDR3 protein.

14 TRBV2 ASSERLGDRAYGYT
11 TRBV6-5 ASREAGSRGYT
13 TRBV5-6 ASSSTLDRYNEQF
14 TRBV7-9 ASGPKIAGGGDTQY
15 TRBV9 ASSVGPGHLSYNEQF
11 TRBV24-1 ATSGTGGYGYT
14 TRBV15 ATSRGDRGGGPEAF
14 TRBV4-1 ASSQGSSGRANEQF
11 TRBV6-6 ASSPFQRDTQY
12 TRBV3-1/TRBV3-2 ASSQAAGAEKLF
10 TRBV28 ASSPDRVQQF
13 TRBV6-1 ASSEGQGRGNTIY
16 TRBV4-1 ASSPGLAGATNTGELF
13 TRBV7-2 ASSPDGGVHYGYT